This entry features one T cell receptor beta chain sequence. The junction departs from germline at one end; a sequencing error may be responsible. This specimen comes from a study of blood T cell repertoires in COVID-19. Study in general: Samples came from the United States, Italy and Spain, spanning acute and convalescent COVID-19. Nucleic acid was either cDNA or gDNA, and it came from T cells, B-cell-depleted T cells, or PBMCs.

Assay used: immunoSEQ multiplex PCR; TCRdb lists only in-frame clones, some missing. The sample shows some 160,000 clones, about 80% of them seen only once. This CDR3 is built from 8 residues. CDR1 is SNHLY, CDR2 FYNNEI, per germline. Sequencing was carried out using peripheral blood. The receptor was derived from a man aged 70 or older with active or convalescent COVID-19. V gene TRBV2 combines with J gene TRBJ1-2; D not certain. The CDR3 protein is CASSRSSF. The CDR3 nucleotides are TGTGCCAGCAGTCGGAGCAGCTTC.